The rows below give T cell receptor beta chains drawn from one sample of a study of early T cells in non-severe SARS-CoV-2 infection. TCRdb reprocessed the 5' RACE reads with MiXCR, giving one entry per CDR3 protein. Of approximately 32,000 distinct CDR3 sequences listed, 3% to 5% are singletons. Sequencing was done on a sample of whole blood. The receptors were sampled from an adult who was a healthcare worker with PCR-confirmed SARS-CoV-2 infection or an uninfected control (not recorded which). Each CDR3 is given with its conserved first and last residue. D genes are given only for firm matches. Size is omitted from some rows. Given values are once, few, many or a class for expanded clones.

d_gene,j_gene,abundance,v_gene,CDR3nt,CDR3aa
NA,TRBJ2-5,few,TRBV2,TGTGCCAGCAACTCCCTAGGGTTAGTGACCCAGTACTTC,CASNSLGLVTQYF
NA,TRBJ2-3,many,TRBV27,TGTGCCAGCACCCTGGGGGGGCGGGGGCTAATCCCAGATACGCAGTATTTT,CASTLGGRGLIPDTQYF
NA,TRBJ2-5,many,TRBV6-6,TGTGCCAGCGGGTGGTGGCCGGGCCAAGAGACCCAGTACTTC,CASGWWPGQETQYF
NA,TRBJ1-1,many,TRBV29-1,TGCAGCGTAAAACCAGGGGCGGCCACTGAAGCTTTCTTT,CSVKPGAATEAFF
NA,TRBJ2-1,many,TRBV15,TGTGCCACCAGCAGAGTTTCGGTAGGGAATGAGCAGTTCTTC,CATSRVSVGNEQFF
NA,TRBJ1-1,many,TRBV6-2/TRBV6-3,TGTGCCACCCTCCCCTGGATGGGGGGCACTGAAGCTTTCTTT,CATLPWMGGTEAFF
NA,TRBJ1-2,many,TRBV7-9,TGTGCCAGCACCACGACAGTTCAGCCTTATGGCTACACCTTC,CASTTTVQPYGYTF
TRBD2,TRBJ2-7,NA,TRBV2,TGTGCCAGCAGCGTACTAGCGTCGATGACCTACGAGCAGTACTTC,CASSVLASMTYEQYF
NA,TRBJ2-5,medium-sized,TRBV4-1,TGCGCCAGCAGCCAAGCTGGGGAAGAGACCCAGTACTTC,CASSQAGEETQYF
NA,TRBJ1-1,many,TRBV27,TGTGCCAGCTGGGGGACCGAAGCTTTCTTT,CASWGTEAFF
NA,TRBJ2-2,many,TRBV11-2,TGTGCCAGCAGCTTATACCCTGTCGGGGAGCTGTTTTTT,CASSLYPVGELFF
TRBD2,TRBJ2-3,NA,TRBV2,TGTGCCAGCAGTCCCCTACTAGCGGGGGGTTCGGATACGCAGTATTTT,CASSPLLAGGSDTQYF
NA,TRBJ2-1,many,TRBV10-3,TGTGCCATCAGCCAGGGACTCAACAATGAGCAGTTCTTC,CAISQGLNNEQFF
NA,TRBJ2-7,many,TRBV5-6,TGTGCCAGCAGCTTGTGGGGCGGACGGAAGGACGAGCAGTACTTC,CASSLWGGRKDEQYF
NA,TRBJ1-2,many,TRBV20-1,TGCAGTGCCCCCGTCGGGCGGGTCAACCTGTATAACTATGGCTACACCTTC,CSAPVGRVNLYNYGYTF
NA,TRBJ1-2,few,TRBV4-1,TGCGCCAGCAGCCAAGATCACAGGTTTGAGGACTATGGCTACACCTTC,CASSQDHRFEDYGYTF
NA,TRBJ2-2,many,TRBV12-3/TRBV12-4,TGTGCCAGCAACTCTGGGAGCGGCGCGAACACCGGGGAGCTGTTTTTT,CASNSGSGANTGELFF
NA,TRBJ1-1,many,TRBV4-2,TGTGCCAGCAGCCATGCCGTAGGAGGCGAGGCTTTCTTT,CASSHAVGGEAFF
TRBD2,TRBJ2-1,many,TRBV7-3,TGTGCCAGCAGTCTAGCGGGACATGAGCAGTTCTTC,CASSLAGHEQFF
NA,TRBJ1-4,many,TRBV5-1,TGCGCCAGCAGATACGACCTCACAAGTGGTGAAAAACTGTTTTTT,CASRYDLTSGEKLFF
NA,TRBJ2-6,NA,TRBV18,TGTGCCAGCTCACCGGATGGGGCCAACGTCCTGACTTTC,CASSPDGANVLTF
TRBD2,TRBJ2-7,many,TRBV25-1,TGTGCCAGCAGAGCAAGTACAAGCGGGAGGAAGGGCGAGCAGTACTTC,CASRASTSGRKGEQYF
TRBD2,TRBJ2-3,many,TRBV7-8,TGTGCCAGCAGCTTAGCGTGGCTAGCGGGGGGAGAGGGCACAGATACGCAGTATTTT,CASSLAWLAGGEGTDTQYF
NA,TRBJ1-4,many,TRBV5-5,TGTGCCAGCAGCATTCCGGGACGGTTGAATGAAAAACTGTTTTTT,CASSIPGRLNEKLFF
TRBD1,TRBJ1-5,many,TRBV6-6,TGTGCCAGCAGCGGACAGGGGAGGTTTCAGCCCCAGCATTTT,CASSGQGRFQPQHF
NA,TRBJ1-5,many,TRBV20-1,TGCAGTGCTAGTACCCATGGCGGCGGCAATCAGCCCCAGCATTTT,CSASTHGGGNQPQHF